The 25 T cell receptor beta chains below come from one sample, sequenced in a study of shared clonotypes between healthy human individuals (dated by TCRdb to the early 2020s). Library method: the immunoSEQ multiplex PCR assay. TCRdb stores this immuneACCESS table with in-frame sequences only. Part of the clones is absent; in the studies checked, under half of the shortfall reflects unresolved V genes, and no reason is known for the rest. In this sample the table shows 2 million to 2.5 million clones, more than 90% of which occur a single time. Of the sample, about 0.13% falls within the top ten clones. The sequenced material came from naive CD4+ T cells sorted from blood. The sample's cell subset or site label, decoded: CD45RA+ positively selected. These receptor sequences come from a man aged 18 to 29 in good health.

The CDR3 sequence is CASSQSGQETQYF. CDR3 nucleotides: TGTGCCAGTAGTCAGTCGGGTCAAGAGACCCAGTACTTC. The rearrangement links TRBV19 to TRBJ2-5; D gene ambiguous. Deletions cut 5 bases from V and 2 bases from J, with 9 bases between. CDR1 LNHDA and CDR2 SQIVND come from the germline V gene (reference sequence). This CDR3 comprises 13 residues.

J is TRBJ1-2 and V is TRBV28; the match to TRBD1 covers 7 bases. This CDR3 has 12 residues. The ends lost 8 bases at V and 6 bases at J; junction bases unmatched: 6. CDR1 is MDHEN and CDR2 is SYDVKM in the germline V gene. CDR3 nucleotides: TGTGCCAGCTCGGACAGGTATCATGGCTACACCTTC. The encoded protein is CASSDRYHGYTF.

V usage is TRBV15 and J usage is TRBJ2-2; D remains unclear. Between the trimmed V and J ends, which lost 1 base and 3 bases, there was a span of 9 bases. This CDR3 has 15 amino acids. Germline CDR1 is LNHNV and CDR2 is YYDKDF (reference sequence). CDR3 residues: CATSRGDKDTGELFF. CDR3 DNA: TGTGCCACCAGCAGAGGTGATAAGGACACCGGGGAGCTGTTTTTT.

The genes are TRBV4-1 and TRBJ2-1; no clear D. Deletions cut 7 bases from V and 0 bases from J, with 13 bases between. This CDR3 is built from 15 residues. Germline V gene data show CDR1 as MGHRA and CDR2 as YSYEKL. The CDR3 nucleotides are TGCGCCAGCACCTCAGGAACTGGCTCCTACAATGAGCAGTTCTTC. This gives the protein CASTSGTGSYNEQFF.

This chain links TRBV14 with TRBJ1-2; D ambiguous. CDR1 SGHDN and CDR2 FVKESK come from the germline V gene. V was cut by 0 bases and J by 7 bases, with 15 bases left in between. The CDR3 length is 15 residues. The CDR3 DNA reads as TGTGCCAGCAGCCAAGATAGAGTCCTCACTGGTGGCTACACCTTC. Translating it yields CASSQDRVLTGGYTF.

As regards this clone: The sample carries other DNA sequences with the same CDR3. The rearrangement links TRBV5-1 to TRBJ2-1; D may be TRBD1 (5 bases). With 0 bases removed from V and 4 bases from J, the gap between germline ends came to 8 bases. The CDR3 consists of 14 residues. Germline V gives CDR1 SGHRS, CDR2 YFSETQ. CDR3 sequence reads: CASSLGQLYNEQFF. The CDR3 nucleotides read TGCGCCAGCAGCTTGGGACAGCTGTACAATGAGCAGTTCTTC.

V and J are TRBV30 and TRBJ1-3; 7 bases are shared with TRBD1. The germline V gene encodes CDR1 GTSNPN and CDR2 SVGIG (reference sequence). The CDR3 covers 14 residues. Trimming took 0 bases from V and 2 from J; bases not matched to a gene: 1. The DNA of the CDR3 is TGTGCCTGGAGTGTTGGGACAGCTGGAAACACCATATATTTT. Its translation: CAWSVGTAGNTIYF.

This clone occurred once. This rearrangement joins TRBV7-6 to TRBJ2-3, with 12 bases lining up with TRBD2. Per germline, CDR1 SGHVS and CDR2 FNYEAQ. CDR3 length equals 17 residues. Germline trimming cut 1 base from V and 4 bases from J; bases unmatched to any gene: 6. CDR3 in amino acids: CASSLVVLAGGPDTQYF. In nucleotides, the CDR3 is TGTGCCAGCAGCTTAGTAGTACTAGCGGGGGGCCCAGATACGCAGTATTTT.

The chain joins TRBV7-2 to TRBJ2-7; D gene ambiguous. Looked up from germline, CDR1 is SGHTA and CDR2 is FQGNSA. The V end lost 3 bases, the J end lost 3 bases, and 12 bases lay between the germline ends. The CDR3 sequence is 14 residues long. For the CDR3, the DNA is TGTGCCAGCAGCTTTACGCAGGCGAACTACGAGCAGTACTTC. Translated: CASSFTQANYEQYF.

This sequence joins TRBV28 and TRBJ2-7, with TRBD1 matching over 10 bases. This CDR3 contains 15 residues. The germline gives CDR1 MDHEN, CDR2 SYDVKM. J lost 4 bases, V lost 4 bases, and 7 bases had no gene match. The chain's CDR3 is CASSSQGQGLYEQYF. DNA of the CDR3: TGTGCCAGCAGTTCCCAGGGACAGGGGTTATACGAGCAGTACTTC.

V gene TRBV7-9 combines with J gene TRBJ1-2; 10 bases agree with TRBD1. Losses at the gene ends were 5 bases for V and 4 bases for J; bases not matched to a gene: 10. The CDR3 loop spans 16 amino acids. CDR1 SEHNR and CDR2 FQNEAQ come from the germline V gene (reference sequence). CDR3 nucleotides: TGTGCCAGCAGCAGAACGCCGGGACAGGGGCTCTATGGCTACACCTTC. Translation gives CASSRTPGQGLYGYTF.

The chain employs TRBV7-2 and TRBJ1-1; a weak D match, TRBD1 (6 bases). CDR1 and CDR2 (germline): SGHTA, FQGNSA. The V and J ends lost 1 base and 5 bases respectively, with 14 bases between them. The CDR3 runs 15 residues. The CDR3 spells CASSLGTDRRTEAFF. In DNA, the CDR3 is TGTGCCAGCAGCTTAGGGACCGACAGGAGGACTGAAGCTTTCTTT. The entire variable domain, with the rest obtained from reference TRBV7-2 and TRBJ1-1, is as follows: GAGVSQSPSNKVTEKGKDVELRCDPISGHTALYWYRQSLGQGLEFLIYFQGNSAPDKSGLPSDRFSAERTGGSVSTLTIQRTQQEDSAVYLCASSLGTDRRTEAFFGQGTRLTVV.

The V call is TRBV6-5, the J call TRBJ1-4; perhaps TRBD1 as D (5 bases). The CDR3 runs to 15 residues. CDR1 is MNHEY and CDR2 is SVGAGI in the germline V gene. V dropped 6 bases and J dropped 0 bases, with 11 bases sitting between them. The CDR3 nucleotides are TGTGCCAGCAGAGGACAAGTGGCAACTAATGAAAAACTGTTTTTT. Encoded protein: CASRGQVATNEKLFF.

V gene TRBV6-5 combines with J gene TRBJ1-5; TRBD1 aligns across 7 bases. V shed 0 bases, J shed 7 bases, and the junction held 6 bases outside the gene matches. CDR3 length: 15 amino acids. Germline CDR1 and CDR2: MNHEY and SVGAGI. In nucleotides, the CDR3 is TGTGCCAGCAGTTACTCTACAGGGGCAGGACAGCCCCAGCATTTT. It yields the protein CASSYSTGAGQPQHF.

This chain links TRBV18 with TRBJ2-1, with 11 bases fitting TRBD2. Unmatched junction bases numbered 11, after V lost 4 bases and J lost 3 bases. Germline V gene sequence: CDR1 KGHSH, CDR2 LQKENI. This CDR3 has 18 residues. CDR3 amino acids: CASSRYQGTSGVYNEQFF. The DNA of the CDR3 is TGTGCCAGCTCACGTTATCAAGGGACTAGCGGAGTCTACAATGAGCAGTTCTTC.

CDR3 nucleotides: TGTGCCAGCAGTCGACAGGGAAGGGATACTGAAGCTTTCTTT. This gives the protein CASSRQGRDTEAFF. V usage is TRBV2 and J usage is TRBJ1-1, with 7 positions matching TRBD1. Germline values: CDR1 SNHLY, CDR2 FYNNEI. CDR3 length: 14 amino acids. Trimming at V came to 5 bases and at J to 5 bases, leaving 8 bases not matched to a gene. The whole variable domain, remainder taken from reference TRBV2 and TRBJ1-1, is EPEVTQTPSHQVTQMGQEVILRCVPISNHLYFYWYRQILGQKVEFLVSFYNNEISEKSEIFDDQFSVERPDGSNFTLKIRSTKLEDSAMYFCASSRQGRDTEAFFGQGTRLTVV.

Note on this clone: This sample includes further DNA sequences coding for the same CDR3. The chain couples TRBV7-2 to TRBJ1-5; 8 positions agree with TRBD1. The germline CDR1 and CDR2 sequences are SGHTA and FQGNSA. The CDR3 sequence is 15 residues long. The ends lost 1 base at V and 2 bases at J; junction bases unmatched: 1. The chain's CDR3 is CASSLVTGGNQPQHF. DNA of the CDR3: TGTGCCAGCAGCTTAGTGACAGGGGGCAATCAGCCCCAGCATTTT.

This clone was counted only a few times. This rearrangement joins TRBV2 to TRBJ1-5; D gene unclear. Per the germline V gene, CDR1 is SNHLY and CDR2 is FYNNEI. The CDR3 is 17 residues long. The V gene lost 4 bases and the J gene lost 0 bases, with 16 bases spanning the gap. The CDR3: CASSARELTYSNQPQHF. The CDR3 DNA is TGTGCCAGCAGTGCCCGGGAACTAACCTATAGCAATCAGCCCCAGCATTTT.

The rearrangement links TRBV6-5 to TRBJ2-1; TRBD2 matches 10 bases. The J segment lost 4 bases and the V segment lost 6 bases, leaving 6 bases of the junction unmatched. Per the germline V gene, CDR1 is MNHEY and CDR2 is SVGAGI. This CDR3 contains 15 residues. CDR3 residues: CASSQAGGGYNEQFF. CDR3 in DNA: TGTGCCAGCAGCCAAGCGGGAGGGGGTTACAATGAGCAGTTCTTC.

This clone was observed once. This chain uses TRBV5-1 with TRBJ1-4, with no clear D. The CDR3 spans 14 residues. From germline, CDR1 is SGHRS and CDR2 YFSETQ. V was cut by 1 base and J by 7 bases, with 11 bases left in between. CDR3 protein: CASSLWAETEKLFF. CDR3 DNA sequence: TGCGCCAGCAGCTTGTGGGCGGAAACTGAAAAACTGTTTTTT.

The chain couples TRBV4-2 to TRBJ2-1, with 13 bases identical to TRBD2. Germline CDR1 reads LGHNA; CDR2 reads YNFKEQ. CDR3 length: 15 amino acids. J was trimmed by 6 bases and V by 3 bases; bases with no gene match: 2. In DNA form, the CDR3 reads TGTGCCAGCAGCCAGACTAGCGGGGGGTCCAATGAGCAGTTCTTC. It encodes CASSQTSGGSNEQFF.

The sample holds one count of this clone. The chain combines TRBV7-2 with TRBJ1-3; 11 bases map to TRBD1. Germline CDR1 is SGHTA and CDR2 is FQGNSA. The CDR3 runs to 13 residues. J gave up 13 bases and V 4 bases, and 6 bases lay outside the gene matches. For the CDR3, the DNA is TGTGCCAGCAGCTCTCCTGGGACAGGGGGAATATATTTT. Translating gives CASSSPGTGGIYF.

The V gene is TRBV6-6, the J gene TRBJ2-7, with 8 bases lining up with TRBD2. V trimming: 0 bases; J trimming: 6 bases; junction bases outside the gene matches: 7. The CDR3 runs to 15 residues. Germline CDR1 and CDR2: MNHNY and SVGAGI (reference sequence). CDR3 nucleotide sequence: TGTGCCAGCAGTTACTCCTATGCGGGGGGTGCCGAGCAGTACTTC. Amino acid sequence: CASSYSYAGGAEQYF.

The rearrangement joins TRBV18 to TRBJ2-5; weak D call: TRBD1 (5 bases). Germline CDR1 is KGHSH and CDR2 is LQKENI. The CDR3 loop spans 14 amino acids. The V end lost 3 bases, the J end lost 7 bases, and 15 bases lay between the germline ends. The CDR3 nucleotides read TGTGCCAGCTCACCGGGCTGGGGCGAAGGGACCCAGTACTTC. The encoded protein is CASSPGWGEGTQYF.

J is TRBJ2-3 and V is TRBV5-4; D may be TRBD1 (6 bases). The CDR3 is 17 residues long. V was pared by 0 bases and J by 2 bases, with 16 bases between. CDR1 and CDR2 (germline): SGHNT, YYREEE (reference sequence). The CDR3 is CASSLASRGRYTDTQYF. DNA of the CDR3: TGTGCCAGCAGCTTGGCCTCCAGGGGTCGGTACACAGATACGCAGTATTTT.